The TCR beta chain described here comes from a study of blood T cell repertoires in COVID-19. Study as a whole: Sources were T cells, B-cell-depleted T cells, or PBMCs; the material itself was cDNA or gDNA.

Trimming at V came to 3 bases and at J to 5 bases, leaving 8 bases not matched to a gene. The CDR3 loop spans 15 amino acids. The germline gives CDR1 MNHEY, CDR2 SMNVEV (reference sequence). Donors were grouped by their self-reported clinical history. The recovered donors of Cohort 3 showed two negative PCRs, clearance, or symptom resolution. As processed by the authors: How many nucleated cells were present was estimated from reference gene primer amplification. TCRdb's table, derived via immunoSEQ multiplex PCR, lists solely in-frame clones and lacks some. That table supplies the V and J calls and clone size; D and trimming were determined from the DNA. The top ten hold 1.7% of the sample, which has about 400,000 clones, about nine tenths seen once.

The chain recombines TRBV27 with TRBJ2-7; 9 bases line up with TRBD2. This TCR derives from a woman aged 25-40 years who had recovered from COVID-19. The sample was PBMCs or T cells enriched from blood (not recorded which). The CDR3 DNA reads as TGTGCCAGCAGTTTGGGGGCTAGCGGGGTCAACGAGCAGTACTTC. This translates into CASSLGASGVNEQYF.